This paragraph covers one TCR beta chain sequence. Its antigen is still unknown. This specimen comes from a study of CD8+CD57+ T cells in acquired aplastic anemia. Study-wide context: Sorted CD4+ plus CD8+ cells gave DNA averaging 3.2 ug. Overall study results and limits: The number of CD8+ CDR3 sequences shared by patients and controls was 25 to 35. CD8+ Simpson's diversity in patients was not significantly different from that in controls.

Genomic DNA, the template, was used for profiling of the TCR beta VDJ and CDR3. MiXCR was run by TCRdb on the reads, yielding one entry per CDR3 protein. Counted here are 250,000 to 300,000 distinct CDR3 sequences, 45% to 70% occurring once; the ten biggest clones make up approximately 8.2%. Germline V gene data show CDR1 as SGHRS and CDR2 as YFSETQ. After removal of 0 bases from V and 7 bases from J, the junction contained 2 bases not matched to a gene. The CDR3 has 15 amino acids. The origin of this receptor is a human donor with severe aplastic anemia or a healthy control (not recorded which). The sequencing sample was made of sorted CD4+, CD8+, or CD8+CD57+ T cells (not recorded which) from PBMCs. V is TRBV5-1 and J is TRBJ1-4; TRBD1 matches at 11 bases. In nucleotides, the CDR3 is TGCGCCAGCAGCTTGGAGGGACAGGGGGTTGAAAAACTGTTTTTT. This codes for CASSLEGQGVEKLFF.